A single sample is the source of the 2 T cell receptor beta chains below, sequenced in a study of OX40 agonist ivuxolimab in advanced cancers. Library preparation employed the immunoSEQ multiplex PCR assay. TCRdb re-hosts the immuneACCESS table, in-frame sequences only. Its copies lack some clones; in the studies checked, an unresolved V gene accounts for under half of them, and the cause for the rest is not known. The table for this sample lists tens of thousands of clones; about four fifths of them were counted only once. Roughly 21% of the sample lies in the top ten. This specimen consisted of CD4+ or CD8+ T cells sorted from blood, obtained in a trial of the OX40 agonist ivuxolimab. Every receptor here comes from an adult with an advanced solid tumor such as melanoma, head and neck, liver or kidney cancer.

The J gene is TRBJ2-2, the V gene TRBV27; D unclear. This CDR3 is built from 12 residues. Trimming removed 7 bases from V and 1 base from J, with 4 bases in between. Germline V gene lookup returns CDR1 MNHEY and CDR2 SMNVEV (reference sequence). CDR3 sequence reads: CASIKNTGELFF. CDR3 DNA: TGTGCCAGCATCAAGAACACCGGGGAGCTGTTTTTT.

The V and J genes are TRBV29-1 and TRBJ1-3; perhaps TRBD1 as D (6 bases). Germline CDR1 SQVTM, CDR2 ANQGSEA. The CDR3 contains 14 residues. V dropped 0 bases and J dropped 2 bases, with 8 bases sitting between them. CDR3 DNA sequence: TGCAGCGTTGAAGATCGGACAGCTGGAAACACCATATATTTT. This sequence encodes CSVEDRTAGNTIYF.